Following are 20 T cell receptor beta chains from one sample sequenced in a study of T cell responses to AZD1222 COVID-19 vaccine. Clones were read by immunoSEQ multiplex PCR, and TCRdb kept only the in-frame ones, dropping some. The table includes fewer than 85,000 clones, roughly 84% detected once. The material was peripheral blood, obtained 28 days after the second AZD1222 dose. The receptors were gathered from an adult who received the AZD1222 COVID-19 vaccine.

CDR3 DNA sequence: TGTGCCAGCAGCCCAGATACCAGCTCTGGAAACACCATATATTTT. It codes for CASSPDTSSGNTIYF. J is TRBJ1-3 and V is TRBV28; D ambiguous. CDR1 MDHEN and CDR2 SYDVKM come from the germline V gene. V was cut by 6 bases and J by 0 bases, with 12 bases left in between. This CDR3 is built from 15 residues.

The V call is TRBV5-1, the J call TRBJ1-2; the D gene is possibly TRBD1 (5 bases). V lost 3 bases and J 8 bases, leaving 20 bases between the germline ends. The germline V gene has CDR1 SGHRS and CDR2 YFSETQ. The CDR3 sequence is 15 residues long. The CDR3, as DNA: TGCGCCAGCAGCTGGGACCAAAACTCCGCTGTGGGCTACACCTTC. Protein product: CASSWDQNSAVGYTF.

This sequence joins TRBV3-1 (or the pseudogene TRBV3-2) and TRBJ2-1; possible D gene TRBD2, 6 bases. There are 15 residues in the CDR3. CDR1 LGHDT and CDR2 YNNKEL come from the germline V gene (reference sequence). Between the trimmed V and J ends, which lost 0 bases and 2 bases, there was a span of 8 bases. Here the CDR3 reads CASSQEWGAYNEQFF. Here the CDR3 DNA reads TGTGCCAGCAGCCAAGAGTGGGGGGCCTACAATGAGCAGTTCTTC.

The chain uses TRBV12-3 or TRBV12-4 and TRBJ2-2; TRBD1 matches 8 bases. V was clipped by 6 bases and J by 3 bases; unmatched bases: 0. This CDR3 spans 13 amino acids. The CDR3 loop reads CASRTGDTGELFF. DNA for the CDR3: TGTGCCAGCAGGACAGGGGACACCGGGGAGCTGTTTTTT.

The sample holds one count of this clone. This chain uses TRBV6-1 with TRBJ1-2, with D uncertain. Trimming took 2 bases from V and 4 from J, leaving 2 bases between them. Germline V CDR1 and CDR2: MNHNS, SASEGT. The CDR3 extends over 11 amino acids. CDR3: CASSEIYGYTF. CDR3 DNA: TGTGCCAGCAGTGAAATCTATGGCTACACCTTC.

The chain has TRBV18 and TRBJ1-3, with TRBD1 identical over 9 bases. CDR3 length: 17 amino acids. Looked up from germline, CDR1 is KGHSH and CDR2 is LQKENI. V gave up 2 bases and J gave up 0 bases; unmatched junction bases: 5. This chain's CDR3 is CASSPFTGGHSGNTIYF. The CDR3 bases are TGTGCCAGCTCACCATTTACAGGGGGCCACTCTGGAAACACCATATATTTT.

This clone was detected once. This chain joins TRBV4-2 and TRBJ2-3, with no clear D. CDR3 length: 14 amino acids. Trimming shortened V by 2 bases and J by 1 base, and 7 bases separated the two germline ends. The germline V gene has CDR1 LGHNA and CDR2 YNFKEQ. The CDR3 DNA is TGTGCCAGCAGCCAACGAGAGGGCACAGATACGCAGTATTTT. Translation: CASSQREGTDTQYF.

This clone has just a few counts. Here the CDR3 DNA reads TGTGCCAGCAGCTCCTGTCTCTGTCTCATGAACACTGAAGCTTTCTTT. It encodes CASSSCLCLMNTEAFF. The chain uses TRBV7-3 and TRBJ1-1; no reliable D call. The ends were cut back, 4 bases at V and 0 bases at J, with 15 bases in the middle. Per the germline V gene, CDR1 is SGHTA and CDR2 is FQGTGA. The CDR3 length is 16 residues.

This rearrangement joins TRBV12-3 or TRBV12-4 to TRBJ2-5, with D perhaps TRBD1 or TRBD2 (5 bases each). CDR3 length equals 13 residues. The ends were cut back, 5 bases at V and 2 bases at J, with 9 bases in the middle. Here the CDR3 DNA reads TGTGCCAGCAGTCGGGACGGACAAGAGACCCAGTACTTC. It specifies CASSRDGQETQYF.

The chain couples TRBV7-3 to TRBJ2-2, with TRBD1 matching over 9 bases. The CDR3 consists of 17 residues. V was clipped by 5 bases and J by 6 bases; unmatched bases: 13. Germline CDR1 reads SGHTA; CDR2 reads FQGTGA. CDR3 nucleotides: TGTGCCAGCAGCGCCCGCGCCGGGACAGGGTACTCCGGGGAGCTGTTTTTT. It is translated as CASSARAGTGYSGELFF.

The gene calls are TRBV30 and TRBJ1-2; tentatively, D is TRBD1 (6 bases). Per germline, CDR1 GTSNPN and CDR2 SVGIG (reference sequence). Deletions cut 3 bases from V and 5 bases from J, with 13 bases between. The CDR3 runs 13 residues. Written as DNA, the CDR3 is TGTGCCTGGAGGGGGGCGCAGGAATATGGCTACACCTTC. Translation: CAWRGAQEYGYTF.

The chain joins TRBV11-2 to TRBJ2-7; D gene uncertain. V lost 2 bases to trimming and J lost 3 bases, with 11 bases between them. The CDR3 contains 14 residues. CDR1 and CDR2 from the germline V gene are SGHAT and FQNNGV. The CDR3 loop reads CASSLSQPDYEQYF. The CDR3 DNA follows: TGTGCCAGCAGCTTAAGCCAGCCCGACTACGAGCAGTACTTC.

This chain uses TRBV30 with TRBJ2-7; D is perhaps TRBD1 (7 bases). Trimming cost V 4 bases and J 2 bases, with 12 bases left between them. The CDR3 loop spans 13 amino acids. Germline assignment: CDR1 GTSNPN and CDR2 SVGIG (reference sequence). CDR3 amino acids: CAWNRGGTYEQYF. The CDR3 DNA follows: TGTGCCTGGAACAGGGGAGGTACCTACGAGCAGTACTTC.

This clone was counted between two and nine times. The gene calls are TRBV6-2 or TRBV6-3 and TRBJ2-1, with 10 nucleotides matching TRBD1. This CDR3 has 15 residues. The germline gives CDR1 MNHEY, CDR2 SVGEGT. V dropped 6 bases and J dropped 3; count of bases not matched to a gene: 5. The CDR3 reads CASRPGTGDYNEQFF. For the CDR3, the DNA is TGTGCCAGCAGACCTGGGACAGGGGACTACAATGAGCAGTTCTTC.

The V call is TRBV18, the J call TRBJ1-5; D gene uncertain. CDR1 is KGHSH and CDR2 is LQKENI in the germline V gene. The V end lost 2 bases, the J end lost 5 bases, and 7 bases lay between the germline ends. This CDR3 comprises 13 residues. CDR3 protein: CASSPEYDQPQHF. DNA for the CDR3: TGTGCCAGCTCACCAGAGTATGATCAGCCCCAGCATTTT.

V usage is TRBV5-1 and J usage is TRBJ2-2; TRBD1 aligns across 9 bases. The germline CDR1 and CDR2 sequences are SGHRS and YFSETQ. The CDR3 is 15 residues long. J gave up 4 bases and V 0 bases, and 1 base lay outside the gene matches. The DNA for the CDR3 is TGCGCCAGCAGCTTGGACAGGGGGCTCACCGGGGAGCTGTTTTTT. Translated, it gives CASSLDRGLTGELFF.

The V and J genes are TRBV19 and TRBJ1-5; 7 bases are a match to TRBD1. V was clipped by 6 bases and J by 0 bases; unmatched bases: 2. CDR1 LNHDA and CDR2 SQIVND come from the germline V gene (reference sequence). The CDR3 runs 14 residues. As DNA, the CDR3 is TGTGCCAGTAGCGACAGGGCTAGCAATCAGCCCCAGCATTTT. It encodes CASSDRASNQPQHF.

The J gene is TRBJ1-1, the V gene TRBV5-6, with 8 bases aligning to TRBD1. CDR1 SGHDT and CDR2 YYEEEE come from the germline V gene. CDR3 length: 15 residues. Trimming cost V 2 bases and J 1 base; bases outside gene matches: 4. The CDR3 DNA sequence: TGTGCCAGCAGCTTCTACGGGACAGGGAACACTGAAGCTTTCTTT. Encoded protein: CASSFYGTGNTEAFF.

This clone came up once. V usage is TRBV4-1 and J usage is TRBJ2-3; perhaps D is TRBD1 or TRBD2 (5 bases each). CDR3 length: 16 residues. Germline assignment: CDR1 MGHRA and CDR2 YSYEKL. V was shortened by 1 base and J by 4 bases, with 15 bases between the two germline ends. The CDR3 region has the DNA TGCGCCAGCAGCCAAGGGGGGTGGGGTGGCGCAGATACGCAGTATTTT. It specifies CASSQGGWGGADTQYF.

V gene TRBV6-2 or TRBV6-3 combines with J gene TRBJ2-3, with D perhaps matching TRBD1 (6 bases). The CDR3 spans 17 residues. Trimming left V 0 bases short and J 2 bases short, with 15 bases between. From germline, CDR1 is MNHEY and CDR2 SVGEGT. The CDR3 nucleotides are TGTGCCAGCAGTTACTCGAGGGCAGGGGCAATCACAGATACGCAGTATTTT. Protein: CASSYSRAGAITDTQYF.